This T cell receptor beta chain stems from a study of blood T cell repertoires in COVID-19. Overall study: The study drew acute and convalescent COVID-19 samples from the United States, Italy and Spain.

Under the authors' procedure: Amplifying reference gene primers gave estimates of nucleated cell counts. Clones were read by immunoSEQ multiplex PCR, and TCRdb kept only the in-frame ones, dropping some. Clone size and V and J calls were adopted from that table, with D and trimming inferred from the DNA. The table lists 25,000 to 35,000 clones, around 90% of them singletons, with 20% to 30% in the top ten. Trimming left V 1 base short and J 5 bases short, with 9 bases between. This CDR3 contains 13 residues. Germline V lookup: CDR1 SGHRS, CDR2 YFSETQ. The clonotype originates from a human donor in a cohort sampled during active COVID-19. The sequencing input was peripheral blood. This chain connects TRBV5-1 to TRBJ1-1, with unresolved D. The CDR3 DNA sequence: TGCGCCAGCAGCTTGAGGCCCGGGACTGAAGCTTTCTTT. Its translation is CASSLRPGTEAFF.